This T cell receptor (beta chain) came from a study of blood T cell repertoires in COVID-19 (dated by TCRdb to 2020 to 2022). Some background on the complete study: Collaborator samples came from the United States, Italy and Spain and covered acute and convalescent phases of COVID-19. The sample metadata nearly always contained a de-identified subject ID, COVID-19 status, age in years and sex. The dataset comprised deeply sampled blood TCRbeta repertoires from subjects exposed to, actively infected with, or recovered from COVID-19. The samples were drawn from the first 160 participants of the ongoing ImmuneRACE study and from more than 1,000 subjects provided by 6 global collaborators. Where HLA class I and class II types were available, the types were taken from metadata supplied by the sample provider, not from assay-based typing. The repertoires were released in a freely available public database meant as a resource for research on the immune response to SARS-CoV-2. The prospective study material was composed of cDNA or gDNA derived from T cells, B-cell-depleted T cells, or PBMCs. General conclusions and limits of the study: The amount of clinical and demographic metadata varied by source and participant and was provided uncurated.

For this chain, trimming is 7 bases at the V end and 4 bases at the J end, and the number of junction bases without a gene match is 9. The germline V gene encodes CDR1 SGHNT and CDR2 YYREEE (reference sequence). Inclusive of the bounding cysteine and phenylalanine, the CDR3 is 14 residues long. The only DNA kept is the CDR3, 42 bases in frame from the first base. The count of this clone is one. Its recognized antigen is unknown. Base quality data are lacking; no much larger clone is found one base away. The collaborating institutions used their own protocols to collect whole blood in K2EDTA tubes. For TCRbeta analysis, collaborators shipped samples as frozen whole blood, isolated PBMCs, or DNA extracted from either of those sample types. TCRbeta CDR3 regions were amplified from genomic DNA using the immunoSEQ Assay, a bias-controlled multiplex PCR. Per the original workflow: The number of nucleated cells in each sample was estimated by amplification of reference gene primers within the assay. To quantify the absolute abundance of each unique TCRbeta CDR3 rearrangement, sequence reads were collapsed and filtered. For each sample, productive Simpson clonality was calculated by taking the square root of Simpson's diversity index across productive rearrangements. The table was pulled from immuneACCESS by TCRdb, which kept in-frame rearrangements only. Such tables lose some clones; where checked, under half of the loss comes from unresolved V genes, and the rest has no known cause. For V, J and clone size, that table is used; D and trimming come from the DNA. The sample profile shows about 140,000 clones; around 83% of them were found once. Roughly 4% of the sample is held by the ten biggest clonotypes.

Recombination linked TRBV5-4 to TRBJ2-5; 8 bases in between match TRBD2. The receptor comes from a woman over 75 with acute or convalescent COVID-19. Material: peripheral blood. The CDR3 region has the sequence CASRTRGAGETQYF. The DNA reads as follows: TGTGCCAGCCGAACGCGGGGGGCGGGAGAGACCCAGTACTTC.